Listed below are T cell receptor beta chains from one sample, sequenced in a study of blood T cell repertoires in COVID-19. Libraries were prepared by immunoSEQ multiplex PCR; TCRdb keeps only in-frame clonotypes and omits some of them. The table lists roughly 250,000 clones, 88% of them singletons. The sample taken for sequencing was PBMCs or T cells enriched from blood (not recorded which). The receptors were gathered from a woman aged 40 to 55 who had been exposed to COVID-19. CDR3s include the opening cysteine and the closing phenylalanine or tryptophan. D genes are given only for firm matches. Expanded clones are given a class, and other clones once, few, many or no size at all.

- | TRBJ2-1 | - | TRBV19 | CASRGGASGGDEQFF | TGTGCCAGTAGGGGGGGGGCTAGCGGTGGAGATGAGCAGTTCTTC
- | TRBJ2-2 | - | TRBV4-3 | CASSQEGATGELFF | TGCGCCAGCAGCCAAGAAGGGGCTACCGGGGAGCTGTTTTTT
TRBD1 | TRBJ1-2 | - | TRBV29-1 | CSVSTGTGAYGYTF | TGCAGCGTTTCAACGGGGACAGGGGCATATGGCTACACCTTC
- | TRBJ2-5 | few | TRBV7-9 | CASSSGGREETQYF | TGTGCCAGCAGCTCCGGGGGGCGAGAAGAGACCCAGTACTTC
TRBD1 | TRBJ2-2 | - | TRBV24-1 | CATSDAGQGNTGELFF | TGTGCCACCAGTGACGCCGGACAGGGGAACACCGGGGAGCTGTTTTTT
TRBD1 | TRBJ2-7 | - | TRBV10-3 | CAISESTGSSYEQYF | TGTGCCATCAGTGAGTCGACAGGGAGCTCCTACGAGCAGTACTTC
- | TRBJ2-4 | - | TRBV11-2 | CASSPPGLGNIQYF | TGTGCCAGCAGCCCCCCGGGGTTAGGCAACATTCAGTACTTC
TRBD1 | TRBJ1-1 | - | TRBV7-8 | CASSFGQGRASVGTEAFF | TGTGCCAGCAGCTTCGGACAGGGGCGAGCTAGCGTGGGCACTGAAGCTTTCTTT
TRBD1 | TRBJ2-1 | - | TRBV30 | CAWTGQAGEQFF | TGTGCCTGGACGGGACAGGCGGGTGAGCAGTTCTTC
- | TRBJ1-3 | - | TRBV6-5 | CASSYQQDRNTIYF | TGTGCCAGCAGTTACCAGCAGGATCGAAACACCATATATTTT
TRBD1 | TRBJ1-2 | - | TRBV19 | CASSSGQGDGYTF | TGTGCCAGTAGTAGCGGACAGGGCGATGGCTACACCTTC
TRBD1 | TRBJ1-2 | - | TRBV28 | CASTSHDRAGKVYGYTF | TGTGCCAGCACGAGTCACGACAGGGCGGGAAAAGTCTATGGCTACACCTTC
TRBD1 | TRBJ1-6 | few | TRBV27 | CASSSRDSDNSPLHF | TGTGCCAGCAGTTCCCGGGACAGTGATAATTCACCCCTCCACTTT
- | TRBJ2-2 | few | TRBV6-4 | CASSDSYGADTGELFF | TGTGCCAGCAGTGACTCTTATGGGGCGGACACCGGGGAGCTGTTTTTT
- | TRBJ2-1 | once | TRBV4-3 | CASSQDWQYNEQFF | TGCGCCAGCAGCCAAGATTGGCAGTACAATGAGCAGTTCTTC
TRBD1 | TRBJ1-5 | - | TRBV28 | CASSLIQGEHSNQPQHF | TGTGCCAGCAGTTTAATACAGGGGGAGCATAGCAATCAGCCCCAGCATTTT
- | TRBJ1-2 | - | TRBV4-3 | CASSQDRPQGSRGYTF | TGCGCCAGCAGCCAAGACAGGCCACAGGGTTCGCGGGGCTACACCTTC
- | TRBJ1-6 | few | TRBV10-3 | CAISEGEYSSPLHF | TGTGCCATCAGTGAGGGGGAGTACAGTTCACCCCTCCACTTT
- | TRBJ2-2 | - | TRBV28 | CASSAGTALEELFF | TGTGCCAGCAGTGCCGGGACTGCGCTAGAGGAGCTGTTTTTT
- | TRBJ1-2 | - | TRBV3-1/TRBV3-2 | CASSQAQGAGGYTF | TGTGCCAGCAGCCAAGCACAGGGCGCGGGCGGCTACACCTTC
- | TRBJ2-5 | - | TRBV25-1 | CASSESSDQETQYF | TGTGCCAGCAGTGAATCCAGCGATCAAGAGACCCAGTACTTC
- | TRBJ2-5 | - | TRBV5-4 | CASSDTGGGGETQYF | TGTGCCAGCAGCGACACCGGAGGGGGGGGAGAGACCCAGTACTTC
- | TRBJ1-4 | - | TRBV11-2 | CASSLGRLGGEKLFF | TGTGCCAGCAGCTTAGGCAGGTTGGGAGGTGAAAAACTGTTTTTT
- | TRBJ2-3 | few | TRBV7-8 | CASNLRDEGTDTQYF | TGTGCCAGCAACCTGAGGGATGAGGGCACAGATACGCAGTATTTT
- | TRBJ1-2 | - | TRBV7-8 | CASSLTGRVDYGYTF | TGTGCCAGCAGCTTAACAGGGCGAGTGGACTATGGCTACACCTTC
- | TRBJ1-1 | - | TRBV5-4 | CASSLAEVTEAFF | TGTGCCAGCAGCTTGGCAGAGGTCACTGAAGCTTTCTTT
TRBD2 | TRBJ2-5 | - | TRBV30 | CASLAGVEETQYF | TGTGCCTCTTTAGCGGGAGTAGAAGAGACCCAGTACTTC
TRBD2 | TRBJ2-5 | - | TRBV3-1/TRBV3-2 | CASSQEASGAATQYF | TGTGCCAGCAGCCAAGAGGCTAGCGGGGCGGCAACCCAGTACTTC
- | TRBJ1-4 | - | TRBV28 | CASSLYTPFRVGSEKLFF | TGTGCCAGCAGTTTATATACACCTTTCCGGGTCGGGAGTGAAAAACTGTTTTTT
- | TRBJ1-5 | - | TRBV2 | CASTVKLNQPQHF | TGTGCCAGCACGGTCAAGCTCAATCAGCCCCAGCATTTT
- | TRBJ1-6 | - | TRBV7-8 | CASSLDRGSGYNSPLHF | TGTGCCAGCAGCTTAGATCGGGGTTCGGGCTATAATTCACCCCTCCACTTT
- | TRBJ2-3 | - | TRBV19 | CASSIVFSGTKNTQYF | TGTGCCAGTAGTATCGTATTTAGTGGGACAAAAAATACGCAGTATTTT
- | TRBJ1-2 | - | TRBV2 | CASSFYRSNYGYTF | TGTGCCAGCAGTTTCTACAGGTCTAACTATGGCTACACCTTC